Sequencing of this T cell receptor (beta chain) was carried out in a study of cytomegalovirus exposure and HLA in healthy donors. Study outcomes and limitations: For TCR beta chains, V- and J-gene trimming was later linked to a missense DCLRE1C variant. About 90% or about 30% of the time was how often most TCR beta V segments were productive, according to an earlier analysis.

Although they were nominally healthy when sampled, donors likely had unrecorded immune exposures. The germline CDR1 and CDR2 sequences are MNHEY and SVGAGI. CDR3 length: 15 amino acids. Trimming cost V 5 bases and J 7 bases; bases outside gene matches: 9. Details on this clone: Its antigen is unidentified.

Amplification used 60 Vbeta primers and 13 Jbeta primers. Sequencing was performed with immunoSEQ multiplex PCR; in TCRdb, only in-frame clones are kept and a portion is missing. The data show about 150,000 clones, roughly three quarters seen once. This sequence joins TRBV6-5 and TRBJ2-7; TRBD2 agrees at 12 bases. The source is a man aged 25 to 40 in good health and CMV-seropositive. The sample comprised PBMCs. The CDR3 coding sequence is TGTGCCAGCAGTCCGTCTAGCGGGAGGGCGGAAGAGCAGTACTTC. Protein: CASSPSSGRAEEQYF.